The T cell receptor (beta chain) under discussion was sequenced for a study of blood T cell repertoires in COVID-19. In the study's own analysis: Amplifying reference gene primers gave estimates of nucleated cell counts. Only in-frame clones appear in the TCRdb table, and some are missing; sequencing was by immunoSEQ multiplex PCR. That table is the source of V, J and clone size, and D and trimming were worked out from the DNA. The sample lists more than 60,000 clones; around nine tenths were seen once. The CDR3 is 12 amino acids. The ends were cut back, 4 bases at V and 15 bases at J, with 16 bases in the middle. Germline CDR1 is SNHLY and CDR2 is FYNNEI.

The sequenced material came from peripheral blood. This clonotype was sampled from a human donor in a cohort sampled during active COVID-19. The chain carries TRBV2 and TRBJ2-1, with D possibly being TRBD1 (5 bases). CDR3 residues: CASSVGHAVGFF. The CDR3, as DNA: TGTGCCAGCAGTGTTGGACACGCGGTTGGGTTCTTC.